This T cell receptor (beta chain) appears in the sequencing data of a study of type 1 regulatory T cells. Overall study: This in vitro CD4 product, T-allo10, is enriched for Tr1 cells and alloantigen-specific.

TCRdb reanalysed the reads using MiXCR and keeps one entry per CDR3 protein. The sample shows about 97,000 distinct CDR3 sequences, about 28% of them seen only once. Trimming removed 4 bases from V and 4 bases from J, with 19 bases in between. Germline CDR1 MNHEY, CDR2 SVGEGT. CDR3 length equals 16 residues. Input material: CD4+ T cells, either the whole sample or a sorted fraction (not recorded which). The chain joins TRBV6-2 or TRBV6-3 to TRBJ1-2; D is uncertain. The sequence was collected from a human donor in good health. The CDR3 nucleotides read TGTGCCAGCAGTTCCGCAGGTGTAGGTGGCGGCTATGGCTACACCTTC. As protein: CASSSAGVGGGYGYTF.